This TCR beta chain emerged from a study of cytomegalovirus exposure and HLA in healthy donors. Whole-study findings and limits: Specific recognition of CMV antigens was confirmed in vitro for a few chains (all CMV-associated).

The CDR3 spans 15 residues. V was pared by 3 bases and J by 5 bases, with 6 bases of the junction left unmatched. Germline CDR1 SGDLS, CDR2 YYNGEE. As to this clone: Its target is not known.

PCR was performed using 60 Vbeta and 13 Jbeta primers. In the original workflow: A later analysis tallied 80 million to 100 million unique TCR beta chains, 10 million to 12 million of them shared. Repertoires were generated with immunoSEQ multiplex PCR, while TCRdb's copy carries only in-frame clones and drops some. Clone size and V and J calls were adopted from that table, with D and trimming inferred from the DNA. The table has 130,000 or so clones, approximately 80% seen once. The sequence came from a man in his forties in good health and CMV-seronegative. The sequenced sample was PBMCs. The chain joins TRBV9 to TRBJ2-5; 11 bases match TRBD1. CDR3: CASSDGDRGMETQYF. The CDR3 DNA sequence: TGTGCCAGCAGCGACGGGGACAGGGGGATGGAGACCCAGTACTTC.